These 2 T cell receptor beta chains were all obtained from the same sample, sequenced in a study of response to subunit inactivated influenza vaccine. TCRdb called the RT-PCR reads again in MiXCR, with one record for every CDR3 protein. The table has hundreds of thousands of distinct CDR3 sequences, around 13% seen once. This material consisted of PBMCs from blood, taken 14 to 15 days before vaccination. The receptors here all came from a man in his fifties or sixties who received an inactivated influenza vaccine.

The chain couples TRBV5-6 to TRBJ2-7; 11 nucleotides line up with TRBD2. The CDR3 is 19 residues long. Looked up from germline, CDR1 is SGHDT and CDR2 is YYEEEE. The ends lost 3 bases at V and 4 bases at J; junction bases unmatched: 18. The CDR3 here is CASSSYPDRWTSGLYEQYF. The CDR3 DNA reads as TGTGCCAGCAGCTCTTACCCGGACAGATGGACTAGCGGGTTGTACGAGCAGTACTTC.

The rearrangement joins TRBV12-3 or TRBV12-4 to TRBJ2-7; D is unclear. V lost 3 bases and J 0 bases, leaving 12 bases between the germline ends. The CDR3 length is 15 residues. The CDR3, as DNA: TGTGCCAGCAGTTTTTCGTTCGGATCCTCCTACGAGCAGTACTTC. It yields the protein CASSFSFGSSYEQYF.